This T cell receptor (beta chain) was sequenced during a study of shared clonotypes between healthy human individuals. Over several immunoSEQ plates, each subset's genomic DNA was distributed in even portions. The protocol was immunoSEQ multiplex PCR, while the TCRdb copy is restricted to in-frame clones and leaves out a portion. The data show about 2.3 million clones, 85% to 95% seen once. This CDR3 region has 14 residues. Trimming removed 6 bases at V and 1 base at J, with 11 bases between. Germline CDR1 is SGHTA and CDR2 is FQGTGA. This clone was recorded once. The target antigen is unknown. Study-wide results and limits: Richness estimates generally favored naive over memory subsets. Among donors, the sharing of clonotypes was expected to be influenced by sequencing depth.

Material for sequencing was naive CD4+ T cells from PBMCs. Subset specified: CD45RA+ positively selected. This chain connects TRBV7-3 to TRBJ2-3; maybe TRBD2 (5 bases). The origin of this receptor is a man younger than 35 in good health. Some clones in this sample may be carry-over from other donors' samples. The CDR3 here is CASSPLARTDTQYF. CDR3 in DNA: TGTGCCAGCAGTCCTCTAGCTCGCACAGATACGCAGTATTTT.